This TCR beta chain was documented in a study of T-cell reconstitution after alpha-beta-depleted transplantation in children. This clonotype turned up a few times. The V and J ends lost 4 bases and 5 bases respectively, with 8 bases between them. The CDR3 extends over 13 amino acids. Unique molecular identifiers tagged the TCRbeta library. TCRdb itself ran the PCR reads through MiXCR, one entry per CDR3 protein. The sample has about half a million distinct CDR3 sequences, approximately 13% seen once; the top ten hold about 5.4%. The receptor comes from a human donor who donated a stem cell graft to a child with combined immunodeficiency. V gene TRBV12-3 or TRBV12-4 combines with J gene TRBJ2-2; D is ambiguous. The specimen was PBMCs from the stem cell graft donor, collected from the stem cell graft. The CDR3 bases are TGTGCCAGCAGTTCTTTTGGGACCGGGGAGCTGTTTTTT. Protein product: CASSSFGTGELFF.